The sequence of this T cell receptor (beta chain) was determined in a study of vaccination effects on CD4 cells after COVID-19. Antigen-specific CD4+ T cells expanded by the ViraFEST assay with viral peptide pools were then sequenced. A 10-day culture period preceded the isolation of CD4+ T cells. Vaccine administered to participants consisted of two doses of either BNT162b2 or mRNA-1273. Generated by immunoSEQ multiplex PCR, the TCRdb table keeps only in-frame clones and is missing some. The sample includes almost 70,000 clones, just under 75% of them seen just once. With regard to this clone: Its matching antigen is unknown.

The CDR3 sequence is 12 residues long. Germline V CDR1 and CDR2: KGHSH, LQKENI. The V gene lost 6 bases and the J gene lost 3 bases, with 9 bases spanning the gap. This chain uses TRBV18 with TRBJ2-7, with D possibly matching TRBD1 (5 bases). The sequence was obtained from a human donor who received a COVID-19 vaccine. This material consisted of CD4+ T cells from PBMCs cultured with HCoV-229E spike peptides, taken after COVID-19 vaccination. The CDR3 sequence: CASSPDSYEQYV. DNA of the CDR3: TGTGCCAGCTCCCCCGACAGCTACGAGCAGTACGTC.